The 21 T cell receptor beta chains below all came from one sample that was sequenced in a study of metastatic and nonmetastatic thyroid tumors. Prior to thyroid surgery, none of the patients had received any treatment. TCRdb re-analyzed the PCR reads through MiXCR. The sample lists approximately 32,000 clones; over 20% were seen once. The sequenced sample was tumor tissue. Receptors were obtained from a male donor with papillary thyroid cancer or a benign thyroid nodule (not recorded which). Some clones in this sample may be carry-over from other donors' samples.

This clone was seen ten or more times. The CDR3 region is CASSLSRSYEQYF. The DNA of the CDR3 is TGTGCCAGCAGCTTAAGTCGGTCCTACGAGCAGTACTTC. The chain combines TRBV7-9 with TRBJ2-7; D is uncertain. CDR1 and CDR2 (germline): SEHNR, FQNEAQ (reference sequence). The length of the CDR3 is 13 residues. Trimming removed 2 bases from V and 1 base from J, with 6 bases in between.

In its sample, this clone was seen many times. This chain joins TRBV4-1 and TRBJ2-3, with D uncertain. The CDR3 is 13 residues long. CDR1 and CDR2 from the germline V gene are MGHRA and YSYEKL. Trimming shortened V by 0 bases and J by 1 base, and 2 bases separated the two germline ends. The CDR3 DNA follows: TGCGCCAGCAGCCAAGAAGGCACAGATACGCAGTATTTT. This codes for CASSQEGTDTQYF.

There are a few counts of this clone. The V gene is TRBV20-1, the J gene TRBJ2-1, with TRBD2 matching 8 bases. The CDR3 has 13 amino acids. CDR1 is DFQATT, CDR2 SNEGSKA, per germline (reference sequence). V was pared by 5 bases and J by 8 bases, with 8 bases of the junction left unmatched. The CDR3 nucleotides are TGCAGTGCTGATGTGACTAGCGTATATGAGCAGTTCTTC. This encodes CSADVTSVYEQFF.

In its sample, this clone was seen a few times. The V call is TRBV27, the J call TRBJ2-7; 10 bases agree with TRBD1. The CDR3 consists of 16 residues. The germline V gene encodes CDR1 MNHEY and CDR2 SMNVEV (reference sequence). V lost 3 bases, J lost 7 bases, and 12 bases stayed unmatched. The CDR3 spells CASSFTDRGSSHEQYF. The CDR3 region has the DNA TGTGCCAGCAGTTTCACGGACAGGGGGAGTTCTCATGAGCAGTACTTC.

In its sample, this clone was seen many times. V usage is TRBV5-1 and J usage is TRBJ2-5, with 7 bases aligning to TRBD2. The CDR3 contains 15 residues. Germline V gene sequence: CDR1 SGHRS, CDR2 YFSETQ. V shed 0 bases and J 5 bases; nucleotides not matched to a gene: 7. The CDR3, as DNA: TGCGCCAGCAGCTTGGCCTCGGGGGGTGGGGAGACCCAGTACTTC. It yields the protein CASSLASGGGETQYF.

V is TRBV30 and J is TRBJ2-1; 11 bases match TRBD2. V lost 3 bases, J lost 3 bases, and 4 bases stayed unmatched. This CDR3 is built from 15 residues. The germline V gene has CDR1 GTSNPN and CDR2 SVGIG (reference sequence). CDR3 coding DNA: TGTGCCTGGAGCCCACTAGCGGGAGACTACAATGAGCAGTTCTTC. Its translation: CAWSPLAGDYNEQFF. The full variable domain, rest sourced from reference TRBV30 and TRBJ2-1, is SQTIHQWPATLVQPVGSPLSLECTVEGTSNPNLYWYRQAAGRGLQLLFYSVGIGQISSEVPQNLSASRPQDRQFILSSKKLLLSDSGFYLCAWSPLAGDYNEQFFGPGTRLTVL.

This clone was seen ten or more times. The V and J genes are TRBV29-1 and TRBJ2-7; D gene uncertain. Per germline, CDR1 SQVTM and CDR2 ANQGSEA. Trimming cost V 5 bases and J 3 bases, with 5 bases left between them. The CDR3 has 10 residues. Here the CDR3 reads CSVKDYEQYF. DNA for the CDR3: TGCAGCGTTAAGGACTACGAGCAGTACTTC.

In this sample, this clone turned up many times. The V gene is TRBV3-1, the J gene TRBJ1-1; D is undetermined. The CDR3 has 14 amino acids. Trimming stripped 1 base from V and 11 bases from J, with 17 bases between. Germline V gene sequence: CDR1 LGHDT, CDR2 YNNKEL (reference sequence). The CDR3 is CASSQALSAGEAFF. The CDR3 DNA follows: TGTGCCAGCAGCCAAGCATTATCAGCCGGAGAGGCTTTCTTT.

This clone was found many times. J is TRBJ1-1 and V is TRBV3-1; maybe TRBD1 (6 bases). Germline CDR1 LGHDT, CDR2 YNNKEL (reference sequence). V was clipped by 4 bases and J by 4 bases, with 16 bases between them. The CDR3 is 15 amino acids. The CDR3 loop reads CASSPPGGRVTEAFF. CDR3 sequence (DNA): TGTGCCAGCAGCCCTCCGGGGGGGCGGGTCACTGAAGCTTTCTTT.

This clone has at least ten counts. CDR3 sequence: CASSDTETGVQPQHF. The CDR3 region has the DNA TGTGCCAGCAGTGATACCGAGACAGGGGTCCAGCCCCAGCATTTT. The chain is built from TRBV25-1 and TRBJ1-5; 8 bases agree with TRBD1. Per germline, CDR1 MGHDK and CDR2 SYGVNS. This CDR3 is 15 amino acids long. V was pared by 3 bases and J by 7 bases, with 8 bases of the junction left unmatched. Together with reference TRBV25-1 and TRBJ1-5, the CDR3 gives the full variable domain: EADIYQTPRYLVIGTGKKITLECSQTMGHDKMYWYQQDPGMELHLIHYSYGVNSTEKGDLSSESTVSRIRTEHFPLTLESARPSHTSQYLCASSDTETGVQPQHFGDGTRLSIL.

This clone is judged medium-sized. The chain joins TRBV6-2 or TRBV6-3 to TRBJ2-7; 10 bases agree with TRBD2. From germline, CDR1 is MNHEY and CDR2 SVGEGT. The CDR3 has 13 amino acids. The V segment lost 6 bases and the J segment 2 bases; nucleotides outside the gene matches: 1. The CDR3 DNA reads as TGTGCCAGCAGGAGCGGGAGGGCCTACGAGCAGTACTTC. It encodes CASRSGRAYEQYF.

On this clone: The germline gene is not matched at one end of the junction; a read error may be the cause. The chain is built from TRBV6-1 and TRBJ1-1; 7 nucleotides line up with TRBD1. The CDR3 has 15 residues. CDR1 is MNHNS and CDR2 is SASEGT in the germline V gene. The CDR3: CASTRTGASNSESFF. The DNA for the CDR3 is TGTGCCAGCACCCGAACAGGGGCGTCGAACTCTGAATCTTTCTTT.

The CDR3 nucleotides read TGTGCCATCAGGGACAGATCCTACGAGCAGTACTTC. Its protein product is CAIRDRSYEQYF. This rearrangement joins TRBV10-3 to TRBJ2-7; D is possibly TRBD1 (6 bases). Germline loops: CDR1 ENHRY, CDR2 SYGVKD. V lost 6 bases, J lost 1 base, and 7 bases lay in between. The CDR3 runs to 12 residues.

V is TRBV18 and J is TRBJ1-2, with D possibly TRBD1 on 6 matching bases. Between the trimmed V and J ends, which lost 4 bases and 0 bases, there was a span of 9 bases. CDR1 KGHSH and CDR2 LQKENI come from the germline V gene. The length of the CDR3 is 14 residues. As DNA, the CDR3 is TGTGCCAGCTCACACAGGGACGCTAACTATGGCTACACCTTC. This sequence encodes CASSHRDANYGYTF.

Sample share makes this clone medium-sized. The chain joins TRBV20-1 to TRBJ2-7; D may be TRBD1 (5 bases). Germline loops: CDR1 DFQATT, CDR2 SNEGSKA (reference sequence). The CDR3 is 12 amino acids. Trimming shortened V by 7 bases and J by 3 bases, and 13 bases separated the two germline ends. CDR3 sequence reads: CSVLTVSYEQYF. The CDR3 bases are TGCAGTGTCTTGACAGTTAGCTACGAGCAGTACTTC.

Many counts were recorded for this clone. The chain recombines TRBV30 with TRBJ1-4; no firm D call. This CDR3 comprises 15 residues. Per germline, CDR1 GTSNPN and CDR2 SVGIG (reference sequence). With 0 bases removed from V and 4 bases from J, the gap between germline ends came to 12 bases. CDR3 region: CAWSVGSPLNEKLFF. In nucleotides, the CDR3 is TGTGCCTGGAGTGTAGGGTCCCCGCTTAATGAAAAACTGTTTTTT. The full variable domain, in which reference TRBV30 and TRBJ1-4 provide the parts outside the CDR3, is SQTIHQWPATLVQPVGSPLSLECTVEGTSNPNLYWYRQAAGRGLQLLFYSVGIGQISSEVPQNLSASRPQDRQFILSSKKLLLSDSGFYLCAWSVGSPLNEKLFFGSGTQLSVL.

This clone has a handful of counts. J is TRBJ2-7 and V is TRBV29-1, with a possible D match to TRBD1 (5 bases). The length of the CDR3 is 13 residues. Germline values: CDR1 SQVTM, CDR2 ANQGSEA. V lost 2 bases and J lost 5, with 13 bases in between. DNA for the CDR3: TGCAGCGTTGAACTCAATGTGGGGCACGAGCAGTACTTC. Protein sequence: CSVELNVGHEQYF.

Ten or more counts support this clone. The chain links TRBV28 to TRBJ2-3, with TRBD2 matching over 10 bases. V was clipped by 7 bases and J by 6 bases; unmatched bases: 4. The CDR3 contains 13 residues. Germline CDR1 and CDR2: MDHEN and SYDVKM. DNA of the CDR3: TGTGCCAGCACAGCGGGAGGGTATGATACGCAGTATTTT. Protein sequence: CASTAGGYDTQYF.

This clone rates as medium-sized. This chain connects TRBV20-1 to TRBJ1-1, with D tentatively TRBD1 (6 bases). Per germline, CDR1 DFQATT and CDR2 SNEGSKA (reference sequence). The CDR3 runs to 14 residues. The V end lost 1 base, the J end lost 3 bases, and 12 bases lay between the germline ends. In DNA, the CDR3 is TGCAGTGCTAGAGCAGTCAGGGGCGACACTGAAGCTTTCTTT. Translation gives CSARAVRGDTEAFF.

For this clone: It may be a read error: a sequence one base away is much more abundant. This chain joins TRBV5-1 and TRBJ1-6, with D unclear. CDR1 and CDR2 from the germline V gene are SGHRS and YFSETQ. Deletions cut 2 bases from V and 14 bases from J, with 11 bases between. This CDR3 contains 12 residues. The CDR3 sequence is CASSFDTRTLHF. The CDR3 bases are TGCGCCAGCAGCTTTGATACTCGAACCCTCCACTTT.

This clone occurred many times. CDR3 DNA sequence: TGCAGCGTTGAAGAAGTACTTCAGAACTCTGGGGCCAACGTCCTGACTTTC. Protein sequence: CSVEEVLQNSGANVLTF. The chain employs TRBV29-1 and TRBJ2-6; D is unclear. Germline V gene data show CDR1 as SQVTM and CDR2 as ANQGSEA. The ends were cut back, 0 bases at V and 0 bases at J, with 12 bases in the middle. The CDR3 has 17 residues.